What follows describes a single T cell receptor (beta chain). This clone was picked up a small number of times. Its antigen is not yet known. The sample holds no much larger clone one base away, and base qualities are not on file. TCRbeta CDR3 regions were amplified from genomic DNA by means of the immunoSEQ Assay, a bias-controlled multiplex PCR. The authors' pipeline ran thus. Nucleated cell counts per sample were estimated from amplification of reference gene primers within the assay. To quantify the absolute abundance of each unique TCRbeta CDR3 rearrangement, sequence reads were collapsed and filtered. For each sample, productive Simpson clonality was calculated as the square root of Simpson's diversity index over productive rearrangements. The source is immuneACCESS, and TCRdb retained only in-frame sequences with V and J called. Part of the clones is not carried over; for the studies checked, unresolved V genes explain less than half of this, and the remainder is unexplained. Clonal size and the V and J genes are those of that table, whereas D and trimming came from the DNA. This sample gives about 250,000 clones in total; less than 90% of them show up just once. The ten largest clones add up to 1.5% to 1.7% of the sample.

The germline V gene gives CDR1 as MNHNS and CDR2 as SASEGT. The CDR3 sequence holds 15 residues, the cysteine and phenylalanine included. This entry keeps only the CDR3 DNA: 45 bases, framed from base 1. V is shortened by 3 bases, J by 0 bases, and the region joining them spans 11 bases. The sample originates from a study of blood T cell repertoires in COVID-19 (TCRdb year 2020). Describing the broader study: Samples covering the acute and convalescent phases of COVID-19 were provided by collaborators in the United States, Italy and Spain. The material from the prospective study consisted of cDNA or gDNA derived from T cells, B-cell-depleted T cells, or PBMCs. The dataset comprised deeply sampled blood TCRbeta repertoires from subjects exposed to, actively infected with, or recovered from COVID-19. The repertoires were made available in a free public database intended to serve as a resource for research on the immune response to SARS-CoV-2. The samples were drawn from two sources: the first 160 participants of the ongoing ImmuneRACE study, and 1,254 subjects contributed by 6 global collaborators. Nearly every sample came with metadata listing a de-identified subject ID, COVID-19 status, age in years and sex. Where available, HLA class I and class II types were obtained from metadata supplied by the sample provider rather than from assay-based typing. Beyond this particular receptor, the publication reports: The amount of clinical and demographic metadata varied by source and participant and was provided uncurated.

A second Seattle source provided samples from volunteer blood donors who had recovered from COVID-19. The collaborating institutions used their own protocols to collect whole blood in K2EDTA tubes. Collaborator samples were shipped for TCRbeta analysis as frozen whole blood, isolated PBMCs, or DNA extracted from either sample type. Rearrangement joined TRBV6-1 to TRBJ1-2; the D gene is possibly TRBD1, with 6 bases matching. Sequences were obtained from peripheral blood. The sequence was obtained from a woman aged 40 to 50 who had recovered from COVID-19. The CDR3 sequence is CASSDMTGPNYGYTF. The DNA reads as follows: TGTGCCAGCAGTGATATGACAGGACCTAACTATGGCTACACCTTC.